This T cell receptor (beta chain) is drawn from a study of T-cell memory formation after mild COVID-19. Study-level points and caveats: In second-wave clones peaking day 37, SARS-CoV-2 specificity remained unconfirmed.

CDR1 ENHRY and CDR2 SYGVKD come from the germline V gene. The CDR3 covers 13 residues. TCR alpha and TCR beta cDNA libraries with sample barcodes and UMIs came from 5'RACE using constant-segment primers. TCRdb recomputed calls from the 5' RACE reads with MiXCR, one row per CDR3 protein. The sample holds 100,000 to 150,000 distinct CDR3 sequences, approximately 17% seen once. This clonotype occurred a few times. Its antigen is as yet unknown. Sequence at one end of the junction differs from germline and may be a read error. This sequence was found in a man between 18 and 35 years old who had mild COVID-19 (a few samples of this study predate the infection). Cell type and time point are not known. Material: PBMCs or a T cell subset sorted from them (not recorded which). V is TRBV10-3 and J is TRBJ1-1, with unresolved D. CDR3 protein: CAITGGQNTEAFF. The CDR3, as DNA: TGTGCCATCACCGGCGGGCAGAACACTGAAGCCTTCTTT.